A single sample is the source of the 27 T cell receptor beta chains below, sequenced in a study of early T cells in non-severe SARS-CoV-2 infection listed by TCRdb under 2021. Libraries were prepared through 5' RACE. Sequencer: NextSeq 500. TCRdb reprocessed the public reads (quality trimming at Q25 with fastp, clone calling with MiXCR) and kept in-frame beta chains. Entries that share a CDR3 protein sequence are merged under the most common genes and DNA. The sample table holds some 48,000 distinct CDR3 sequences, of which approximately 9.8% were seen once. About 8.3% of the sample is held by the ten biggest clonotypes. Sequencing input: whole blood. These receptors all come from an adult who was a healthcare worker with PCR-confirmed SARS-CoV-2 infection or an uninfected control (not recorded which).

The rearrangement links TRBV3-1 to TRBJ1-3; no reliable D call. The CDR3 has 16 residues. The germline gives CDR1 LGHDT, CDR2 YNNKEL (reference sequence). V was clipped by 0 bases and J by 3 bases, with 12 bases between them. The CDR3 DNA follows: TGTGCCAGCAGCCAAGACGTCCCGAGGCTTGGAAACACCATATATTTT. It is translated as CASSQDVPRLGNTIYF.

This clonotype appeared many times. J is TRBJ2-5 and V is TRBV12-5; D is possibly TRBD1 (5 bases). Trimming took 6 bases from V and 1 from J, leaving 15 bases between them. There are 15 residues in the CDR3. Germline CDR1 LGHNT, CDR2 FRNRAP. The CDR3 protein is CASGPPGHLQETQYF. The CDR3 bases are TGTGCTAGTGGACCTCCCGGACACCTCCAAGAGACCCAGTACTTC.

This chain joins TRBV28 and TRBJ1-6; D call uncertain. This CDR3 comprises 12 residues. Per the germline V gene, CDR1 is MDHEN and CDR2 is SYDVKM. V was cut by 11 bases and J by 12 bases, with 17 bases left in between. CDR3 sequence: CAAAEGPLPLHF. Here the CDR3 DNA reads TGTGCCGCGGCCGAGGGCCCCCTACCCCTCCACTTT.

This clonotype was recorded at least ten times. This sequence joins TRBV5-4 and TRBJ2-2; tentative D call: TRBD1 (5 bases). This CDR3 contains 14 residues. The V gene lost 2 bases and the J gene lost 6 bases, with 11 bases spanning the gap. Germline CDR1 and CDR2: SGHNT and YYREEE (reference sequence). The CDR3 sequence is CASSFGRAAGELFF. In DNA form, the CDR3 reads TGTGCCAGCAGCTTCGGCAGGGCGGCCGGGGAGCTGTTTTTT. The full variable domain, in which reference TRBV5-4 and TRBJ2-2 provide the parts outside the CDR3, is ETGVTQSPTHLIKTRGQQVTLRCSSQSGHNTVSWYQQALGQGPQFIFQYYREEENGRGNFPPRFSGLQFPNYSSELNVNALELDDSALYLCASSFGRAAGELFFGEGSRLTVL.

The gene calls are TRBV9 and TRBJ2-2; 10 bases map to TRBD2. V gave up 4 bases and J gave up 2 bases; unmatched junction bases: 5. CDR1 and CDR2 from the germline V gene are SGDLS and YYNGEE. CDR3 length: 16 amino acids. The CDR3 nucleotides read TGTGCCAGCAGCTTAGGACTAGCGGCTAACACCGGGGAGCTGTTTTTT. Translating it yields CASSLGLAANTGELFF.

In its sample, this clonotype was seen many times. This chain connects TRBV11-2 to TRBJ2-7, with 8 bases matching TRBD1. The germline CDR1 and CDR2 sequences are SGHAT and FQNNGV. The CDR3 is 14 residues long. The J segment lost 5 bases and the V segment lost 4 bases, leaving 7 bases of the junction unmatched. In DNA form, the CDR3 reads TGTGCCAGCAGCTCACCGGGACAGGAAGACGAGCAGTACTTC. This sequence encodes CASSSPGQEDEQYF.

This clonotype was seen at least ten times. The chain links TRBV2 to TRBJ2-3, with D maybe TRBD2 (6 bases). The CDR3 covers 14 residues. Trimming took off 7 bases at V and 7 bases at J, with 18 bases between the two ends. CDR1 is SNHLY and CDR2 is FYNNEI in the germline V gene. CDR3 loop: CASKPAGLLYTQYF. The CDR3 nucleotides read TGTGCCAGCAAACCGGCGGGGCTTCTATATACGCAGTATTTT.

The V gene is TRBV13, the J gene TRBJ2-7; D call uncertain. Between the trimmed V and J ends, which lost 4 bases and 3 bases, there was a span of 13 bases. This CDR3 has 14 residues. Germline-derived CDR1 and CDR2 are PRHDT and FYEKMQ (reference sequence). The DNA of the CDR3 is TGTGCCAGCAGCTCCTCCCGCGGCAACTACGAGCAGTACTTC. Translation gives CASSSSRGNYEQYF.

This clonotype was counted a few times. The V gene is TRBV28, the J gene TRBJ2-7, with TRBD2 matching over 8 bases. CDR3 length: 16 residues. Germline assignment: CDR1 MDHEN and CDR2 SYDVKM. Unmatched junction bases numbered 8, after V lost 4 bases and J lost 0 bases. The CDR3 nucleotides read TGTGCCAGCAGTTCCGCCACTAGCGGTACCTCCTACGAGCAGTACTTC. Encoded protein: CASSSATSGTSYEQYF.

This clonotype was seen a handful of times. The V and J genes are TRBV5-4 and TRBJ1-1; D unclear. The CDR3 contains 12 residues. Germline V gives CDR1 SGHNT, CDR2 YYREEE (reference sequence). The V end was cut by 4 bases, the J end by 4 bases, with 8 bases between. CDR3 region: CASSALSTEAFF. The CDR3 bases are TGTGCCAGCAGCGCTCTTAGCACTGAAGCTTTCTTT. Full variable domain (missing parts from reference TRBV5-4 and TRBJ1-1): ETGVTQSPTHLIKTRGQQVTLRCSSQSGHNTVSWYQQALGQGPQFIFQYYREEENGRGNFPPRFSGLQFPNYSSELNVNALELDDSALYLCASSALSTEAFFGQGTRLTVV.

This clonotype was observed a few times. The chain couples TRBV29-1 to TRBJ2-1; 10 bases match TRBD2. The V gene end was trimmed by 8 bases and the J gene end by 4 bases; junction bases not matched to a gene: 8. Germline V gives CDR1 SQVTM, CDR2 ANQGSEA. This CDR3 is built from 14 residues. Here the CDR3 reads CSTGGTSAYNEQFF. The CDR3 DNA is TGCAGCACTGGGGGGACTAGCGCGTACAATGAGCAGTTCTTC.

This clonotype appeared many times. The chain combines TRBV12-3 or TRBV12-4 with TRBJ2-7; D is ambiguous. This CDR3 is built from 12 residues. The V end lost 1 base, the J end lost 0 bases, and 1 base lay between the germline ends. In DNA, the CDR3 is TGTGCCAGCAGTTTAGTCTCCTACGAGCAGTACTTC. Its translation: CASSLVSYEQYF.

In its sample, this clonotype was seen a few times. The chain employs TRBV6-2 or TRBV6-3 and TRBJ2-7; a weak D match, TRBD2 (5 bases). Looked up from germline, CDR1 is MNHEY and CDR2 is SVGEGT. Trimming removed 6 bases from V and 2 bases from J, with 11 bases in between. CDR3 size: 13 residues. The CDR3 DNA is TGTGCCAGCAGACTAGTAGCTCCCTACGAGCAGTACTTC. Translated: CASRLVAPYEQYF.

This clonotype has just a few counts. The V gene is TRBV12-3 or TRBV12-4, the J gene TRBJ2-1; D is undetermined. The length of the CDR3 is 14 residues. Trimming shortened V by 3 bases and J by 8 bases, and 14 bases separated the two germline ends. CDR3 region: CASSFLSPRDEQFF. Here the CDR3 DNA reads TGTGCCAGCAGTTTCCTTTCACCTAGGGATGAGCAGTTCTTC.

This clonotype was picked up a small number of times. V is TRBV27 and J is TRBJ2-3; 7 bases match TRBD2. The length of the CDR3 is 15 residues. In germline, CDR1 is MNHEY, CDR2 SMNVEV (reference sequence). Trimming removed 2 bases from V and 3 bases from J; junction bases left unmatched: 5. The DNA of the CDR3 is TGTGCCAGCAGTTTAGTGGCGGGAGTTACAGATACGCAGTATTTT. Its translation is CASSLVAGVTDTQYF.

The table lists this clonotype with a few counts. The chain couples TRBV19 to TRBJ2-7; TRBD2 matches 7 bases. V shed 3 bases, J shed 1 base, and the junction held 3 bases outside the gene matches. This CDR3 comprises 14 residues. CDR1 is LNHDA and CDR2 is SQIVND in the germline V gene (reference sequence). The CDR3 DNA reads TGTGCCAGTAGTATTGCTAGCGGTTCCTACGAGCAGTACTTC. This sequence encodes CASSIASGSYEQYF.

CDR3 in DNA: TGCAGTGCTCCCCCGCAGGGGGTTACAGATACGCAGTATTTT. It is translated as CSAPPQGVTDTQYF. V usage is TRBV20-1 and J usage is TRBJ2-3; 7 nucleotides align to TRBD1. Germline V gene data show CDR1 as DFQATT and CDR2 as SNEGSKA (reference sequence). This CDR3 has 14 amino acids. J lost 3 bases, V lost 5 bases, and 8 bases had no gene match.

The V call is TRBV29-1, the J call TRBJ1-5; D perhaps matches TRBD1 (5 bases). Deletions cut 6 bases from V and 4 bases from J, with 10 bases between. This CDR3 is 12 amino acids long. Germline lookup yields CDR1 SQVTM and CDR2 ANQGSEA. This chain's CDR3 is CSVRDGNQPQHF. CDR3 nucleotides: TGCAGCGTCCGGGACGGAAATCAGCCCCAGCATTTT.

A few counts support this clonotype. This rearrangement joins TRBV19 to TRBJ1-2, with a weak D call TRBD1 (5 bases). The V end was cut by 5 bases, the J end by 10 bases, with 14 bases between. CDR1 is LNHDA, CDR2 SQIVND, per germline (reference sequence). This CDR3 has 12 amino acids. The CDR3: CASSEARTNYTF. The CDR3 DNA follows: TGTGCCAGTAGTGAGGCGAGGACAAACTACACCTTC.

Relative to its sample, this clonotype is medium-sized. CDR3 bases: TGTGCCAGCAGCTTTCATGATCAGGGGCAAGGATCACCCCTCCACTTT. This encodes CASSFHDQGQGSPLHF. The rearrangement links TRBV7-9 to TRBJ1-6, with a weak D call TRBD1 (6 bases). V dropped 3 bases and J dropped 10 bases, with 19 bases sitting between them. The CDR3 consists of 16 residues. CDR1 and CDR2 (germline): SEHNR, FQNEAQ (reference sequence).

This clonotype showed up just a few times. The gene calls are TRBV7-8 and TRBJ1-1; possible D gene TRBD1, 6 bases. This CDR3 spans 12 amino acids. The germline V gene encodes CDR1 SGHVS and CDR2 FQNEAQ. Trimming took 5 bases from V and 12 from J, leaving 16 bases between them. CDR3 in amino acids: CASSGNRVFPFF. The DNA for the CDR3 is TGTGCCAGCAGCGGCAACAGGGTTTTTCCTTTCTTT.

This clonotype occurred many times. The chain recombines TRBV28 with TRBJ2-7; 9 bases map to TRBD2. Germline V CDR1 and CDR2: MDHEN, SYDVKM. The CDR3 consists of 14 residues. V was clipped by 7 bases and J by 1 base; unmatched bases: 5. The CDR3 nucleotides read TGTGCCAGCACCTTGCTAGCGGGGTCCTACGAGCAGTACTTC. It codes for CASTLLAGSYEQYF.

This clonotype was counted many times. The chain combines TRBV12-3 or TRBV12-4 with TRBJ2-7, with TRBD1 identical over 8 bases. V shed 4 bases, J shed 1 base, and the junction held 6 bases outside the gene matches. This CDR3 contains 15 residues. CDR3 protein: CASSSQGAGSYEQYF. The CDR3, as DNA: TGTGCCAGCAGTTCCCAGGGGGCGGGGTCCTACGAGCAGTACTTC.

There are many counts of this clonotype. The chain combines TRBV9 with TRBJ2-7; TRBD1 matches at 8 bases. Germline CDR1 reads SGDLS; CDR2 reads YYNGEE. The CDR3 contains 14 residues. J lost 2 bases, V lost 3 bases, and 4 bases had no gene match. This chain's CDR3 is CASSGTTGAYEQYF. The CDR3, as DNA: TGTGCCAGCAGCGGAACGACAGGGGCCTACGAGCAGTACTTC.

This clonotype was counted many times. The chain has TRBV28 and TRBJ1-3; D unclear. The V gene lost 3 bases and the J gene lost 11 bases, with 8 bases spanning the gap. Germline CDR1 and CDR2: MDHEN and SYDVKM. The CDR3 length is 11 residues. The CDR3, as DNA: TGTGCCAGCAGTTTCTCGCGGTCCATATATTTT. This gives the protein CASSFSRSIYF.

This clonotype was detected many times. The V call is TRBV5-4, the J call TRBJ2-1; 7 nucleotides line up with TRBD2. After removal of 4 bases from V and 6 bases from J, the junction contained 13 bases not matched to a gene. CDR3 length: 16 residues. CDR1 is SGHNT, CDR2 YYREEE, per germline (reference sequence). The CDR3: CASSPPAGRSPNEQFF. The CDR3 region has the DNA TGTGCCAGCAGCCCCCCAGCGGGAAGGTCCCCCAATGAGCAGTTCTTC.

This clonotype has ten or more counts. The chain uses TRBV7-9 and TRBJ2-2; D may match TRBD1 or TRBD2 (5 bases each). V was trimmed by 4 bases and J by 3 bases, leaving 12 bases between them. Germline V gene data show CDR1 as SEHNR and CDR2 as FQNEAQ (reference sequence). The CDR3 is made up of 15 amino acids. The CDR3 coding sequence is TGTGCCAGCAGCTGGTCCCGGGGACACACCGGGGAGCTGTTTTTT. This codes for CASSWSRGHTGELFF.